This TCR beta chain appears in the sequencing data of a study of blood T cell repertoires in COVID-19. Across the whole study: T cells, B-cell-depleted T cells, or PBMCs provided the cDNA or gDNA that served as material.

Sequenced by immunoSEQ multiplex PCR; TCRdb stores in-frame clones only, minus some. Among approximately 250,000 clones listed, around 86% were seen once. During active infection, Seattle patients enrolled and were then monitored through disease. The CDR3 runs to 14 residues. Germline CDR1 and CDR2: SNHLY and FYNNEI. V shed 5 bases and J 4 bases; nucleotides not matched to a gene: 4. Sequences were obtained from peripheral blood. The chain recombines TRBV2 with TRBJ2-7, with 11 bases fitting TRBD1. The sequence came from a woman older than 75 with COVID-19, enrolled during active disease. The CDR3 here is CASSSGTGGYEQYF. The CDR3 nucleotides are TGTGCCAGCAGTTCCGGGACAGGGGGTTACGAGCAGTACTTC.